This T cell receptor (beta chain) was sequenced in a study of T-cell reconstitution after alpha-beta-depleted transplantation in children. Unique molecular identifiers featured in how the TCRbeta library was prepared. TCRdb recomputed calls from the PCR reads with MiXCR, one row per CDR3 protein. The repertoire consists of hundreds of thousands of distinct CDR3 sequences, with about a sixth occurring once and the leading ten covering less than 30%. The V end lost 1 base, the J end lost 6 bases, and 7 bases lay between the germline ends. Germline V gene lookup returns CDR1 SGHAT and CDR2 FQNNGV. The CDR3 totals 13 residues.

The gene calls are TRBV11-2 and TRBJ2-1; D is unclear. This sequence originates from a boy in the first two years of life who had a stem cell transplant for Wiskott-Aldrich syndrome, so the T cells may come from the graft donor. The sample consisted of PBMCs, mostly from graft donor cells, taken 360 days after TCRalphabeta/CD19-depleted stem cell transplant. For the CDR3, the DNA is TGTGCCAGCAGCTTAGGAGACGGCAATGAGCAGTTCTTC. Translating it yields CASSLGDGNEQFF.